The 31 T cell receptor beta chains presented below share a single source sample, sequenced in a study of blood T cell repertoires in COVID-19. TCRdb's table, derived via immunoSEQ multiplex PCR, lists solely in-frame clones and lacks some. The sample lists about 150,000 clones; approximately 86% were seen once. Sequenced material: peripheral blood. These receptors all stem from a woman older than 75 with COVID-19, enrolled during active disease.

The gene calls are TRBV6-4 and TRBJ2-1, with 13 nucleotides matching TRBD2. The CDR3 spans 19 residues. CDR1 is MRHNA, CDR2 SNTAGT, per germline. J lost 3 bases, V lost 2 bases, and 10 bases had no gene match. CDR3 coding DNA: TGTGCCAGCAGTGACCCGGGACTAGCGGGAAGTGGTGGCTACAATGAGCAGTTCTTC. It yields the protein CASSDPGLAGSGGYNEQFF.

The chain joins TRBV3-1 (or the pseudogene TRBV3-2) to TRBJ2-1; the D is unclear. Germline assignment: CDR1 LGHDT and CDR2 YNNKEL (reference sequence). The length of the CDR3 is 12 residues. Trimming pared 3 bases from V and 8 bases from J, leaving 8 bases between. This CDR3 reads CASSHVGDEQFF. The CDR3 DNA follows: TGTGCCAGCAGCCATGTAGGAGATGAGCAGTTCTTC.

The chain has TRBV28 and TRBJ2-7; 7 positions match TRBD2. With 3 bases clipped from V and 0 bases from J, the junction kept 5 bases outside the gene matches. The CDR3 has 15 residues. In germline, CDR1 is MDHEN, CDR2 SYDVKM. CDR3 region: CASSFAGDPSYEQYF. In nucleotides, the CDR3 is TGTGCCAGCAGTTTCGCGGGGGACCCCTCCTACGAGCAGTACTTC.

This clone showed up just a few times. DNA for the CDR3: TGCGCCAGCAGCTTGGCCAGCGGGGTAAAGTCCTACGAGCAGTACTTC. Its translation is CASSLASGVKSYEQYF. The V and J genes are TRBV5-1 and TRBJ2-7; 7 bases are a match to TRBD2. The junction had 7 bases not matched to a gene; V was cut back by 0 bases and J by 1 base. This CDR3 has 16 amino acids. CDR1 is SGHRS and CDR2 is YFSETQ in the germline V gene.

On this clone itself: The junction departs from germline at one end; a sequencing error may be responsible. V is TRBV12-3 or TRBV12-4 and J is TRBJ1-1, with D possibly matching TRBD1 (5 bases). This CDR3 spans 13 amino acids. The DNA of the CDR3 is TGTGCCAGCAGTCCAGGGTCGAACGCTGAAGCTTTCTTT. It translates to CASSPGSNAEAFF.

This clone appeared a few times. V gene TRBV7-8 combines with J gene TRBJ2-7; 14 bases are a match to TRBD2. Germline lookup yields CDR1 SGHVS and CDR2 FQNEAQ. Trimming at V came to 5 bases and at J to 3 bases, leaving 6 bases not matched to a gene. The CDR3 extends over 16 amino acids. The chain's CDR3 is CASSRGTSGRFYEQYF. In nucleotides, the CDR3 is TGTGCCAGCAGCCGAGGGACTAGCGGGAGATTCTACGAGCAGTACTTC.

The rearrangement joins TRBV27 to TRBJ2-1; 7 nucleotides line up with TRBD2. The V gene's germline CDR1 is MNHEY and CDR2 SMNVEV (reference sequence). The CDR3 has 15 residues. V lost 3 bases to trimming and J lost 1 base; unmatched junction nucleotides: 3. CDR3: CASSLGGRSYNEQFF. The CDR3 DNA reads TGTGCCAGCAGTTTGGGCGGGAGATCCTACAATGAGCAGTTCTTC.

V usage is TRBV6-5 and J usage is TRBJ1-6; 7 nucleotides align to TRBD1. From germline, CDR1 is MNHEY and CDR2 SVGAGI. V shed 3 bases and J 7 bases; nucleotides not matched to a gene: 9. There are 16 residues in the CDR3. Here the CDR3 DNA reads TGTGCCAGCAGTTATTTGACGGGACAGAGGAATTCACCCCTCCACTTT. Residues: CASSYLTGQRNSPLHF.

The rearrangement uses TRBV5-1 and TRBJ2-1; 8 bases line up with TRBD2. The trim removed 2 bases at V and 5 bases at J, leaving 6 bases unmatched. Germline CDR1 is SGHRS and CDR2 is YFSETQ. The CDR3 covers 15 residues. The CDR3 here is CASSLLAGLNNEQFF. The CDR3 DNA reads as TGCGCCAGCAGCTTATTAGCGGGACTAAACAATGAGCAGTTCTTC. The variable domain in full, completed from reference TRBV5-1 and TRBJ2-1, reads KAGVTQTPRYLIKTRGQQVTLSCSPISGHRSVSWYQQTPGQGLQFLFEYFSETQRNKGNFPGRFSGRQFSNSRSEMNVSTLELGDSALYLCASSLLAGLNNEQFFGPGTRLTVL.

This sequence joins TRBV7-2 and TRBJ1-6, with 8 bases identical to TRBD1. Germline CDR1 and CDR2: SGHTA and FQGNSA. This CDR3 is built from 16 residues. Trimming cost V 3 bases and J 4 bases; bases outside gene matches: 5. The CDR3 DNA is TGTGCCAGCAGCTTGCGAAGACAGGGGTATAATTCACCCCTCCACTTT. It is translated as CASSLRRQGYNSPLHF.

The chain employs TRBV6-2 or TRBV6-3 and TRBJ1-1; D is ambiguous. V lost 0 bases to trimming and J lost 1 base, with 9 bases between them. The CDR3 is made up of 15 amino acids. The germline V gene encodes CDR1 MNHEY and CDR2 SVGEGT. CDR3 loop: CASSYSSHSNTEAFF. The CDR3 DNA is TGTGCCAGCAGTTACTCGTCGCACTCGAACACTGAAGCTTTCTTT.

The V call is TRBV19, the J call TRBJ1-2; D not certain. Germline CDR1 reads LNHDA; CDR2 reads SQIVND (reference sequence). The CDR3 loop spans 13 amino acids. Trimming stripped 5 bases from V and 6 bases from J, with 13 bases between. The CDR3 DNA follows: TGTGCCAGTAGTCCACCCGGGATCAATGGCTACACCTTC. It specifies CASSPPGINGYTF.

DNA of the CDR3: TGTGCCAGCAGTGTTTTTCGAGGAAATGAAAAACTGTTTTTT. Translating gives CASSVFRGNEKLFF. The chain employs TRBV2 and TRBJ1-4; D unclear. This CDR3 has 14 residues. Germline assignment: CDR1 SNHLY and CDR2 FYNNEI. V was pared by 4 bases and J by 5 bases, with 11 bases between.

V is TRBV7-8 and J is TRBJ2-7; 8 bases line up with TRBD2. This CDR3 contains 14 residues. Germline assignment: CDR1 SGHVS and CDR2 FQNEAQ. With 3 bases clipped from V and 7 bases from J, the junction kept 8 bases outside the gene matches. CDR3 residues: CASSFSGDGGEQYF. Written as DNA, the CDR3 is TGTGCCAGCAGCTTTAGCGGGGACGGGGGAGAGCAGTACTTC.

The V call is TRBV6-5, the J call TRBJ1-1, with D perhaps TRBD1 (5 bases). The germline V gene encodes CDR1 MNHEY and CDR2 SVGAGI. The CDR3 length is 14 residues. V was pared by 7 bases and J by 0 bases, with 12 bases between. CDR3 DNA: TGTGCCAGCACCCCGCCGGGGGTGAACACTGAAGCTTTCTTT. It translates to CASTPPGVNTEAFF.

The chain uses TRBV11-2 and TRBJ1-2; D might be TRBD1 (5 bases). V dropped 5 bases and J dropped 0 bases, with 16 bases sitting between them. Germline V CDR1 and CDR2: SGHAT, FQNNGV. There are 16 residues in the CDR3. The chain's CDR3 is CASSALSGPANYGYTF. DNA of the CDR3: TGTGCCAGCAGCGCCCTGTCAGGGCCAGCTAACTATGGCTACACCTTC.

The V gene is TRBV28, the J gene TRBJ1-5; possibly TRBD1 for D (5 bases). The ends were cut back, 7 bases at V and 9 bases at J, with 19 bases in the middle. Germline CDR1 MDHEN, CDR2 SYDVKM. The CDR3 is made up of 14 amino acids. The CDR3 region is CASTDGAGQRPQHF. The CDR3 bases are TGTGCCAGCACCGACGGGGCGGGGCAGAGGCCCCAGCATTTT. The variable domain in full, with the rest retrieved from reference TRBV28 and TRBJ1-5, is DVKVTQSSRYLVKRTGEKVFLECVQDMDHENMFWYRQDPGLGLRLIYFSYDVKMKEKGDIPEGYSVSREKKERFSLILESASTNQTSMYLCASTDGAGQRPQHFGDGTRLSIL.

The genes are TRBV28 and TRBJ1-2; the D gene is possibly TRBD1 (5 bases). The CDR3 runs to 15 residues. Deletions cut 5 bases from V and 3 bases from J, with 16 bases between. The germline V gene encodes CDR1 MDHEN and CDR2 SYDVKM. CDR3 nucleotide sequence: TGTGCCAGCAGTCCGGCACCGGGACTGGACTATGGCTACACCTTC. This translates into CASSPAPGLDYGYTF.

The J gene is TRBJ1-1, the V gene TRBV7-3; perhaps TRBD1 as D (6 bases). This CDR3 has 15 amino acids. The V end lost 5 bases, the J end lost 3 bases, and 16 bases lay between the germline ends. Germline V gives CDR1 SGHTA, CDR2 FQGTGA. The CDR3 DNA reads TGTGCCAGCAGCCCGTACGGGACACTGTACACTGAAGCTTTCTTT. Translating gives CASSPYGTLYTEAFF.

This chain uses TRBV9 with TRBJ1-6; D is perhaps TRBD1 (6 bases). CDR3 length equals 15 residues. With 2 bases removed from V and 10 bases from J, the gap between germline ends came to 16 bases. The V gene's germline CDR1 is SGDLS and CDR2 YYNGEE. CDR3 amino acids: CASSVEPGENSPLHF. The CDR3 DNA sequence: TGTGCCAGCAGCGTGGAGCCAGGGGAGAACTCACCCCTCCACTTT.

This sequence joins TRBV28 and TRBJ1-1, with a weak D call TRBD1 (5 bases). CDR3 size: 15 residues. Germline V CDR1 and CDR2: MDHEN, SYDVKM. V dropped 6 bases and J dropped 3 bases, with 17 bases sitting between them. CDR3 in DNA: TGTGCCAGCAGATCTCCTCAGGGTTACTACACTGAAGCTTTCTTT. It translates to CASRSPQGYYTEAFF.

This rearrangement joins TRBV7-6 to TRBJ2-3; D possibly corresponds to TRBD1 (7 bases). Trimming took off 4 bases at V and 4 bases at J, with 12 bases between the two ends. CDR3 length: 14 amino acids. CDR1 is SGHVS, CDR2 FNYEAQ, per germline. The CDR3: CASSSGGFPDTQYF. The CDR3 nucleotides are TGTGCCAGCAGCTCAGGGGGGTTTCCAGATACGCAGTATTTT. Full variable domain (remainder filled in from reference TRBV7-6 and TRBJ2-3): GAGVSQSPRYKVTKRGQDVALRCDPISGHVSLYWYRQALGQGPEFLTYFNYEAQQDKSGLPNDRFSAERPEGSISTLTIQRTEQRDSAMYRCASSSGGFPDTQYFGPGTRLTVL.

As DNA, the CDR3 is TGTGCCAGCAGCTCGAGGGTGGGCACCGGGGAGCTGTTTTTT. As protein: CASSSRVGTGELFF. The chain links TRBV11-3 to TRBJ2-2, with a weak D call TRBD2 (5 bases). The CDR3 covers 14 residues. Germline V CDR1 and CDR2: SGHNT, YENEEA. Between the trimmed V and J ends, which lost 4 bases and 4 bases, there was a span of 10 bases. Full variable domain (missing parts from reference TRBV11-3 and TRBJ2-2): EAGVVQSPRYKIIEKKQPVAFWCNPISGHNTLYWYLQNLGQGPELLIRYENEEAVDDSQLPKDRFSAERLKGVDSTLKIQPAELGDSAVYLCASSSRVGTGELFFGEGSRLTVL.

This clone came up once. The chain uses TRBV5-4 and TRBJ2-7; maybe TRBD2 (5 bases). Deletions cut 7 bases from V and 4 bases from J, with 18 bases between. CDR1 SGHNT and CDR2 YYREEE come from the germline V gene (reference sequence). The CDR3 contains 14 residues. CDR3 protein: CASGNSGSLYEQYF. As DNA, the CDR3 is TGTGCCAGCGGCAACTCGGGGTCCCTTTACGAGCAGTACTTC.

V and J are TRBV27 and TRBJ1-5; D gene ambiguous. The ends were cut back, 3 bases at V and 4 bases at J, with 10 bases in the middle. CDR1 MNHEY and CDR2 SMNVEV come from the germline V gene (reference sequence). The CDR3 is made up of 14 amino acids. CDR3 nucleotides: TGTGCCAGCAGTTTGGTTAACGGGAATCAGCCCCAGCATTTT. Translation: CASSLVNGNQPQHF.

CDR3 nucleotide sequence: TGTGCCAGCTCACTCTCATCTAGCGGGAATACAGATACGCAGTATTTT. This encodes CASSLSSSGNTDTQYF. This sequence joins TRBV18 and TRBJ2-3; 9 bases are shared with TRBD2. The germline V gene has CDR1 KGHSH and CDR2 LQKENI. The CDR3 extends over 16 amino acids. V was pared by 4 bases and J by 3 bases, with 8 bases of the junction left unmatched.

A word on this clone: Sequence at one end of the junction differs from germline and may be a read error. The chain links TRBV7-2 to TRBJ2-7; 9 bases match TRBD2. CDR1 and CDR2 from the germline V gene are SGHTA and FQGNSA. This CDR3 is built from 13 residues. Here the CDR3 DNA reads TGTGCCAGCAGGTTAGCGGGAGCGCACGAGCAGTACTTC. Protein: CASRLAGAHEQYF.

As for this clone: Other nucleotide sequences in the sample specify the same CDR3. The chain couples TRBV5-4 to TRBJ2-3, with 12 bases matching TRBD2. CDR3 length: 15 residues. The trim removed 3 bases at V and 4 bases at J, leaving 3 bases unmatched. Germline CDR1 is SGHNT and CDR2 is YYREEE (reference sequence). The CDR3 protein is CASSSLAGGSDTQYF. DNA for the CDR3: TGTGCCAGCAGCTCCCTAGCGGGAGGGTCAGATACGCAGTATTTT.

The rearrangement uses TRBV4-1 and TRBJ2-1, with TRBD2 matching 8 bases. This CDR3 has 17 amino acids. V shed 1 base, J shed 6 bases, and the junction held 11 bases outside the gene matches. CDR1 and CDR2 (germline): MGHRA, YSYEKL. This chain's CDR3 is CASSQGPGGRAVNEQFF. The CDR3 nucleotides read TGCGCCAGCAGCCAAGGACCGGGGGGGAGGGCCGTCAATGAGCAGTTCTTC.

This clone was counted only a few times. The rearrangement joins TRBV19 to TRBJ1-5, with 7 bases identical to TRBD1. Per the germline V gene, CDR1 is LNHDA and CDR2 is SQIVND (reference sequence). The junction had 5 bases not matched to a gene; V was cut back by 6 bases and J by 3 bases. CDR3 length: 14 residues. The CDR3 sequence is CASRRTGINQPQHF. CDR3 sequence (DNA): TGTGCCAGTAGGCGGACAGGAATCAATCAGCCCCAGCATTTT.

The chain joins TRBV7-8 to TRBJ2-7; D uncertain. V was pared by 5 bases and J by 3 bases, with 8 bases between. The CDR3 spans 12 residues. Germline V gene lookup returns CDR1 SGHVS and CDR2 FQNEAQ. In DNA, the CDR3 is TGTGCCAGCAGCACACAGAGCTACGAGCAGTACTTC. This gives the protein CASSTQSYEQYF.